These 20 T cell receptor beta chains share one sample of origin, sequenced in a study of OX40 agonist ivuxolimab in advanced cancers. Data came from immunoSEQ multiplex PCR; TCRdb stores just in-frame clones and leaves some out. This sample yields approximately 6,000 clones, of which about 80% are seen a single time; roughly 24% belongs to the top ten. Sequencing used CD4+ or CD8+ T cells sorted from blood, obtained in a trial of the OX40 agonist ivuxolimab. The receptors originated from an adult with an advanced solid tumor such as melanoma, head and neck, liver or kidney cancer.

This clone was recorded only once. V is TRBV15 and J is TRBJ2-1; 9 bases map to TRBD2. J was trimmed by 9 bases and V by 4 bases; bases with no gene match: 13. The germline gives CDR1 LNHNV, CDR2 YYDKDF (reference sequence). The CDR3 has 16 residues. CDR3 DNA sequence: TGTGCCACCAGCAAATCCGGGACTAGCATGTTCGGTGAGCAGTTCTTC. As protein: CATSKSGTSMFGEQFF.

This clone was detected a few times. The genes are TRBV11-2 and TRBJ2-1; possible D gene TRBD2, 6 bases. Germline values: CDR1 SGHAT, CDR2 FQNNGV. The CDR3 extends over 15 amino acids. The V and J ends lost 2 bases and 7 bases respectively, with 15 bases between them. The CDR3 here is CASSLIGVAENEQFF. The CDR3 bases are TGTGCCAGCAGCTTAATAGGAGTAGCGGAGAATGAGCAGTTCTTC.

V and J are TRBV19 and TRBJ2-3; 13 bases are a match to TRBD2. V shed 6 bases, J shed 3 bases, and the junction held 9 bases outside the gene matches. Germline V gene lookup returns CDR1 LNHDA and CDR2 SQIVND (reference sequence). The CDR3 loop spans 17 amino acids. The CDR3 region has the DNA TGTGCCAGTAGCATCCTGCCGGGACTAGCGGGAACAGATACGCAGTATTTT. Translation: CASSILPGLAGTDTQYF.

A single count supports this clone. The chain carries TRBV6-6 and TRBJ1-6; D call uncertain. The CDR3 length is 14 residues. The V and J ends lost 3 bases and 5 bases respectively, with 8 bases between them. Germline V gene sequence: CDR1 MNHNY, CDR2 SVGAGI (reference sequence). The chain's CDR3 is CASSYEANNSPLHF. CDR3 DNA: TGTGCCAGCAGTTATGAGGCGAATAATTCACCCCTCCACTTT.

This chain links TRBV5-1 with TRBJ2-5; D might be TRBD2 (6 bases). The CDR3 contains 13 residues. Trimming pared 2 bases from V and 4 bases from J, leaving 9 bases between. Germline loops: CDR1 SGHRS, CDR2 YFSETQ. The CDR3 reads CASSLFGGETQYF. The DNA of the CDR3 is TGCGCCAGCAGCTTATTCGGGGGAGAGACCCAGTACTTC.

The chain is built from TRBV4-3 and TRBJ1-5, with D hard to call. The CDR3 is made up of 13 amino acids. Trimming took 0 bases from V and 4 from J, leaving 4 bases between them. CDR1 and CDR2 (germline): LGHNA, YSLEER. DNA for the CDR3: TGCGCCAGCAGCCAAGACAGGAATCAGCCCCAGCATTTT. It is translated as CASSQDRNQPQHF.

The V call is TRBV18, the J call TRBJ2-7; perhaps TRBD2 as D (5 bases). This CDR3 has 13 amino acids. V was pared by 2 bases and J by 3 bases, with 8 bases between. Germline CDR1 KGHSH, CDR2 LQKENI. The CDR3 is CASSPKRGYEQYF. As DNA, the CDR3 is TGTGCCAGCTCACCAAAACGGGGCTACGAGCAGTACTTC.

The chain carries TRBV7-8 and TRBJ2-7; possible D gene TRBD2, 6 bases. This CDR3 has 16 residues. V was cut by 8 bases and J by 0 bases, with 20 bases left in between. Germline V CDR1 and CDR2: SGHVS, FQNEAQ. In nucleotides, the CDR3 is TGTGCCAGCTTGGGACTCACCGGGCAAGTCTCCTACGAGCAGTACTTC. It is translated as CASLGLTGQVSYEQYF.

This rearrangement joins TRBV7-2 to TRBJ1-1; possible D gene TRBD1, 6 bases. Germline V lookup: CDR1 SGHTA, CDR2 FQGNSA. This CDR3 spans 13 amino acids. Trimming pared 11 bases from V and 0 bases from J, leaving 13 bases between. The CDR3 here is CACSGQLNTEAFF. CDR3 nucleotide sequence: TGTGCCTGCTCGGGACAATTGAACACTGAAGCTTTCTTT.

This chain uses TRBV4-1 with TRBJ1-6; no clear D. The CDR3 totals 15 residues. V was trimmed by 4 bases and J by 6 bases, leaving 13 bases between them. The germline CDR1 and CDR2 sequences are MGHRA and YSYEKL. The CDR3 sequence is CASSLAPGSNSPLHF. The CDR3 DNA reads TGCGCCAGCAGCCTCGCCCCGGGTTCTAATTCACCCCTCCACTTT.

V is TRBV9 and J is TRBJ2-1, with D unclear. The germline CDR1 and CDR2 sequences are SGDLS and YYNGEE. The CDR3 contains 13 residues. V lost 7 bases, J lost 5 bases, and 13 bases lay in between. For the CDR3, the DNA is TGTGCCAGCGGCTCACTGCGGCACAATGAGCAGTTCTTC. Its protein is CASGSLRHNEQFF.

The V gene is TRBV21-1, the J gene TRBJ2-7; TRBD2 is the table's D call, not checked against the DNA. TRBV21-1 is designated a pseudogene. This CDR3 has 14 amino acids. CDR3 protein: CASSPHRRVYEQYF. In DNA form, the CDR3 reads TGTGCCAGCAGCCCTCACAGGAGGGTCTACGAGCAGTACTTC.

This clone was recorded once. This chain connects TRBV15 to TRBJ1-3; the D gene is possibly TRBD1 (5 bases). The CDR3 is 16 amino acids. V shed 2 bases and J shed 2 bases, with 13 bases lying between them. Germline V lookup: CDR1 LNHNV, CDR2 YYDKDF (reference sequence). DNA for the CDR3: TGTGCCACCAGCAGACACCTTGGGGCTACTGGAAACACCATATATTTT. It specifies CATSRHLGATGNTIYF. The full variable domain, in which reference TRBV15 and TRBJ1-3 provide the parts outside the CDR3, is DAMVIQNPRYQVTQFGKPVTLSCSQTLNHNVMYWYQQKSSQAPKLLFHYYDKDFNNEADTPDNFQSRRPNTSFCFLDIRSPGLGDTAMYLCATSRHLGATGNTIYFGEGSWLTVV.

J is TRBJ2-3 and V is TRBV4-3; a weak D match, TRBD2 (7 bases). Germline CDR1 and CDR2: LGHNA and YSLEER. This CDR3 comprises 16 residues. The ends were cut back, 4 bases at V and 1 base at J, with 15 bases in the middle. Written as DNA, the CDR3 is TGCGCCAGCAGCCCGCGGGGGCCCGATGGCACAGATACGCAGTATTTT. Its protein product is CASSPRGPDGTDTQYF.

The V call is TRBV9, the J call TRBJ1-3, with TRBD1 matching 7 bases. There are 15 residues in the CDR3. Per the germline V gene, CDR1 is SGDLS and CDR2 is YYNGEE. V trimming: 3 bases; J trimming: 0 bases; junction bases outside the gene matches: 3. CDR3 coding DNA: TGTGCCAGCAGCGAGACAGGGCGCTCTGGAAACACCATATATTTT. Protein: CASSETGRSGNTIYF.

This chain links TRBV5-4 with TRBJ2-7; 9 nucleotides agree with TRBD2. CDR1 SGHNT and CDR2 YYREEE come from the germline V gene (reference sequence). Germline trimming cut 2 bases from V and 7 bases from J; bases unmatched to any gene: 10. This CDR3 region has 15 residues. The chain's CDR3 is CASSLLSGGRGEQYF. DNA for the CDR3: TGTGCCAGCAGCTTACTTAGCGGGGGAAGGGGAGAGCAGTACTTC.

This chain uses TRBV18 with TRBJ1-3, with 8 bases lining up with TRBD1. This CDR3 has 15 residues. In germline, CDR1 is KGHSH, CDR2 LQKENI. V lost 2 bases to trimming and J lost 2 bases; unmatched junction nucleotides: 2. CDR3 sequence: CASSPGGQAGNTIYF. The CDR3 coding sequence is TGTGCCAGCTCACCAGGGGGACAGGCTGGAAACACCATATATTTT.

V and J are TRBV6-1 and TRBJ1-3; D perhaps matches TRBD1 (5 bases). The CDR3 sequence is 15 residues long. V was clipped by 4 bases and J by 0 bases, with 10 bases between them. CDR1 is MNHNS and CDR2 is SASEGT in the germline V gene. CDR3 nucleotide sequence: TGTGCCAGCAGTGCCGAACAGGCCTCTGGAAACACCATATATTTT. Encoded protein: CASSAEQASGNTIYF.

The V gene is TRBV19, the J gene TRBJ1-1, with a weak D call TRBD1 (5 bases). The germline V gene encodes CDR1 LNHDA and CDR2 SQIVND (reference sequence). The V end was cut by 1 base, the J end by 2 bases, with 17 bases between. The CDR3 spans 17 residues. CDR3 residues: CASSIGLQAPPNTEAFF. The DNA of the CDR3 is TGTGCCAGTAGTATAGGTCTACAGGCGCCGCCAAACACTGAAGCTTTCTTT.

This clone was detected a few times. The chain employs TRBV11-2 and TRBJ1-1; a possible D gene is TRBD1 (5 bases). This CDR3 is 13 amino acids long. The germline V and J ends were trimmed by 2 bases and 5 bases, with 9 bases remaining between them. Germline V gives CDR1 SGHAT, CDR2 FQNNGV. The chain's CDR3 is CASSLSRVTEAFF. CDR3 bases: TGTGCCAGCAGCTTAAGCAGGGTAACTGAAGCTTTCTTT.